A single T cell receptor beta chain is shown here with its context. CD8 cells regarded as naive lacked CD45RO, were positively chosen for CCR7, and omitted terminally differentiated effector memory CD45RA+ cells. The entry originates in a study of shared clonotypes between healthy human individuals. Germline assignment: CDR1 WNHNN and CDR2 SYGVQD (reference sequence). This CDR3 comprises 19 residues. V shed 2 bases, J shed 5 bases, and the junction held 17 bases outside the gene matches. Method: immunoSEQ multiplex PCR; TCRdb's copy keeps in-frame clones and lacks some. This table has about 680,000 clones, 92% appearing once.

The material sequenced was naive CD8+ T cells sorted from blood. V usage is TRBV10-1 and J usage is TRBJ2-7; 11 bases agree with TRBD2. The clonotype comes from a young man in good health. The CDR3 spells CASSETTRPTSGSPHEQYF. The DNA for the CDR3 is TGCGCCAGCAGTGAGACCACACGGCCTACTAGCGGGAGCCCCCACGAGCAGTACTTC.